The present TCR beta chain was sequenced within a study of blood T cell repertoires in COVID-19. Study-wide background: Some COVID-19 samples were acute and others convalescent; all came from the United States, Italy and Spain. Nucleic acid was either cDNA or gDNA, and it came from T cells, B-cell-depleted T cells, or PBMCs.

Authors' processing steps: Reference gene primer amplification yielded estimated nucleated cell counts. The protocol was immunoSEQ multiplex PCR, while the TCRdb copy is restricted to in-frame clones and leaves out a portion. Clone size and the V and J calls come from that table; the DNA yielded D and trimming. The sample has approximately 240,000 clones, 75% to 85% seen once. Trimming took 0 bases from V and 7 from J, leaving 12 bases between them. Germline V gives CDR1 LGHDT, CDR2 YNNKEL (reference sequence). There are 14 residues in the CDR3. Seattle researchers signed up patients amid active infection and tracked them longitudinally.

The genes are TRBV3-1 (or the pseudogene TRBV3-2) and TRBJ1-2; D may be TRBD1 (5 bases). Sequenced input: peripheral blood. This receptor was identified in a woman under 40 with COVID-19, enrolled during active disease. The CDR3 bases are TGTGCCAGCAGCCAAGAAGGGACTCGGTTTGGCTACACCTTC. Translation gives CASSQEGTRFGYTF.